Listed below are T cell receptor beta chains from one sample, sequenced in a study of cytomegalovirus exposure and HLA in healthy donors. TCRdb's copy holds only in-frame clones and misses some; the assay was immunoSEQ multiplex PCR. Among some 220,000 clones listed, 77% were seen once. Material: PBMCs. These receptors were obtained from an older woman in good health and CMV-seropositive. Both conserved end residues are part of each CDR3. D genes are given only for firm matches. A row's size may be missing; if present it is once, few, many or a size class.

cdr3_nt	cdr3_aa	d_call	clone_size	v_call	j_call	cdr3_length
TGTGCCAGCACCCCCCGGTTCAGGCGTACAACTAATGAAAAACTGTTTTTT	CASTPRFRRTTNEKLFF	-	-	TRBV7-2	TRBJ1-4	17
TGTGCCAGCAGTATAAGGACAGGGCTCGACGAGCAGTACTTC	CASSIRTGLDEQYF	TRBD1	-	TRBV6-5	TRBJ2-7	14
TGTGCCAGCAGTTGGGGGGGAGCCAAAAACATTCAGTACTTC	CASSWGGAKNIQYF	TRBD2	-	TRBV27	TRBJ2-4	14
TGTGCCAGCAGTCCACCGGGGGGGGAATACAATGAGCAGTTCTTC	CASSPPGGEYNEQFF	TRBD2	-	TRBV6-5	TRBJ2-1	15
TGTGCCAGCAGTGGGTCTACGCGGGCGACTAATGAAAAACTGTTTTTT	CASSGSTRATNEKLFF	-	-	TRBV6-4	TRBJ1-4	16
TGTGCCAGCAGCGACACAATCTATAATTCACCCCTCCACTTT	CASSDTIYNSPLHF	-	few	TRBV6-5	TRBJ1-6	14
TGTGCCAGCAGCTTTACGGGGTCCAATGAGCAGTTCTTC	CASSFTGSNEQFF	-	-	TRBV5-4	TRBJ2-1	13
TGTGCCAGCAGCCCGAGACTAGCGGGGGTAACAGATACGCAGTATTTT	CASSPRLAGVTDTQYF	TRBD2	-	TRBV11-2	TRBJ2-3	16
TGCGCCAGCAGCCAAGAAGGGACAGGGCAACATTACTCTGGGGCCAACGTCCTGACTTTC	CASSQEGTGQHYSGANVLTF	TRBD1	few	TRBV4-3	TRBJ2-6	20
TGTGCCAGCTCACCACCAGTTTGGACAGGGGGCACGAACGAGCAGTACTTC	CASSPPVWTGGTNEQYF	TRBD1	-	TRBV18	TRBJ2-7	17
TGTGCCAGCAGCTCCGCCTACGAGCAGTACTTC	CASSSAYEQYF	-	-	TRBV7-9	TRBJ2-7	11
TGTGCCTCCCACAGGGTGCCCACCGGGGAGCTGTTTTTT	CASHRVPTGELFF	-	-	TRBV30	TRBJ2-2	13
TGTGCCAGCAGTGAAGGAGACAGGTACTCCTACGAGCAGTACTTC	CASSEGDRYSYEQYF	-	-	TRBV6-1	TRBJ2-7	15
TGTGCCAGCTCAGCAGGGGTCGGCTATGGCTACACCTTC	CASSAGVGYGYTF	-	-	TRBV18	TRBJ1-2	13
TGTGCCAGCAGTTTCAGGGTAAACAGTGAAGCTTTCTTT	CASSFRVNSEAFF	-	once	TRBV6-5	TRBJ1-1	13
TGCGCCAGCAGCCAAGGAGGCAGCTTCTTCTATGGCTACACCTTC	CASSQGGSFFYGYTF	-	-	TRBV4-1	TRBJ1-2	15
TGCGCCAGCAGGGGGGACAGTCATGGCACAGATACGCAGTATTTT	CASRGDSHGTDTQYF	TRBD1	-	TRBV10-1	TRBJ2-3	15
TGCAGCGTCTCAGGGGGCGAGAAAGGAAACACCATATATTTT	CSVSGGEKGNTIYF	TRBD1	-	TRBV29-1	TRBJ1-3	14
TGCGCCAGCAGCTTGAGGACACCCCTGCGGACAGATACGCAGTATTTT	CASSLRTPLRTDTQYF	-	-	TRBV5-1	TRBJ2-3	16
TGTGCCAGCAGCTTAAAAGCCTCTGGAAACACCATATATTTT	CASSLKASGNTIYF	-	-	TRBV5-4	TRBJ1-3	14
TGTGCCAGCAGATTACAGGGTACTAACTATGGCTACACCTTC	CASRLQGTNYGYTF	-	-	TRBV27	TRBJ1-2	14
TGTGCCAGCAGCTTAACTGGGAGGGAAGGATCACCCCTCCACTTT	CASSLTGREGSPLHF	-	-	TRBV28	TRBJ1-6	15
TGCGCCAGCAGCGTGACAGGGGGAAGCTCCTACGAGCAGTACTTC	CASSVTGGSSYEQYF	TRBD1	-	TRBV5-1	TRBJ2-7	15
TGCGCCAGCAGCCTAGCAGGGGTGCGTACCGGGGAGCTGTTTTTT	CASSLAGVRTGELFF	-	-	TRBV5-1	TRBJ2-2	15
TGTGCCAGCAGTTACGAGGACAGGGATGAGCAGTTCTTC	CASSYEDRDEQFF	TRBD1	-	TRBV6-5	TRBJ2-1	13
TGTGCCAGCAGCCCCATTCAGGGGGGCGAGCAGTACTTC	CASSPIQGGEQYF	-	few	TRBV5-4	TRBJ2-7	13
TGTGCCAGTAGTATGGTAGCGGGGGCCCTCTCGGATACGCAGTATTTT	CASSMVAGALSDTQYF	TRBD2	-	TRBV19	TRBJ2-3	16
TGTGCCAGCCGGGCCGGGGGGGATCCCGTAACTGAAGCTTTCTTT	CASRAGGDPVTEAFF	-	-	TRBV19	TRBJ1-1	15
TGTGCCACCAGCGACAACTACGAGCAGTACTTC	CATSDNYEQYF	-	-	TRBV15	TRBJ2-7	11
TGTGCCAGCAGCTTAGGGGGCCGGGAGACCCAGTACTTC	CASSLGGRETQYF	-	-	TRBV7-9	TRBJ2-5	13
TGCAGTGCTAGTGCAGGGTATGGCTACACCTTC	CSASAGYGYTF	-	once	TRBV20-1	TRBJ1-2	11
TGTGCCAGCAGCCGTAGCCCCAATAGTGAGAAGAACACTGAAGCTTTCTTT	CASSRSPNSEKNTEAFF	-	-	TRBV7-2	TRBJ1-1	17
TGTGCCAGCAGTTTTTATCCACTTCGGACAGGGGGCAACGAGCAGTACTTC	CASSFYPLRTGGNEQYF	TRBD1	-	TRBV7-9	TRBJ2-7	17
TGTTCCAGCAGCTTAGCGCTTAGCGGTGGAGATACGCAGTATTTT	CSSSLALSGGDTQYF	-	-	TRBV7-9	TRBJ2-3	15
TGTGCCAGCAGCTTACAGGGACAATATTCACCCCTCCACTTT	CASSLQGQYSPLHF	-	-	TRBV7-2	TRBJ1-6	14
TGTGCCAGCAGCCCGACAGGGGGCAATCAGCCCCAGCATTTT	CASSPTGGNQPQHF	TRBD1	-	TRBV7-2	TRBJ1-5	14
TGTGCCAGCAGCTTTTCGCACTTAAATGAAAAACTGTTTTTT	CASSFSHLNEKLFF	-	-	TRBV11-2	TRBJ1-4	14
TGCGCCAGCAGCCAAGATCCCGCCAATCAGGGCTGGGGTTCACCCCTCCACTTT	CASSQDPANQGWGSPLHF	-	-	TRBV4-3	TRBJ1-6	18
TGTGCCAGCAGCCCGGGGGAGCCCTCCTACGAGCAGTACTTC	CASSPGEPSYEQYF	-	once	TRBV5-4	TRBJ2-7	14
TGTGCCAGCAGCTTAGCTGGCGGGGGGGCCGAGCAGTACTTC	CASSLAGGGAEQYF	TRBD2	few	TRBV7-2	TRBJ2-7	14
TGCAGCACTGGGACTAGCGGGAGAGCGACAGATACGCAGTATTTT	CSTGTSGRATDTQYF	TRBD2	-	TRBV29-1	TRBJ2-3	15
TGTGCCTGGAGTCCCCCCCGGGACTGGGGTGAAAAACTGTTTTTT	CAWSPPRDWGEKLFF	-	once	TRBV30	TRBJ1-4	15
TGTGCCAGCACCCATGGGGGAGGGACTGAAGCTTTCTTT	CASTHGGGTEAFF	-	-	TRBV5-6	TRBJ1-1	13
TGTGCCACAAGACAGAATAGCAATCAGCCCCAGCATTTT	CATRQNSNQPQHF	-	-	TRBV21-1	TRBJ1-5	13
TGTGCCAGCAGCGGAACCGGGGGGACAGATACGCAGTATTTT	CASSGTGGTDTQYF	TRBD2	-	TRBV7-7	TRBJ2-3	14
TGTGCCAGCAGGGGACAGGGGGCGGGTGGCTACACCTTC	CASRGQGAGGYTF	TRBD1	few	TRBV2	TRBJ1-2	13
TGTGCCAGTAGGAATCAGGACAGGGGGCGTTCCGGGGAGCTGTTTTTT	CASRNQDRGRSGELFF	TRBD1	-	TRBV19	TRBJ2-2	16
TGTGCCAGCAGTTATGAGCGGGGCCAACAGCCCCAGCATTTT	CASSYERGQQPQHF	-	-	TRBV6-6	TRBJ1-5	14
TGTGCCAGCAGCCCCAGGACGGGGACAGATACGCAGTATTTT	CASSPRTGTDTQYF	-	-	TRBV5-4	TRBJ2-3	14
TGTGCCAGCAGCTTGCTAAGGCTAGCGGGGGACACAGATACGCAGTATTTT	CASSLLRLAGDTDTQYF	TRBD2	-	TRBV5-5	TRBJ2-3	17